This TCR beta chain was sequenced during a study of blood T cell repertoires in COVID-19. On the study more broadly: There were acute and convalescent COVID-19 samples, and they came from the United States, Italy and Spain. T cells, B-cell-depleted T cells, or PBMCs provided the cDNA or gDNA that served as material.

Clones were sequenced by immunoSEQ multiplex PCR, and TCRdb holds only the in-frame ones, with some missing. The data contain about 280,000 clones, 85% of them singletons. The CDR3 is 15 amino acids. Looked up from germline, CDR1 is SGHTA and CDR2 is FQGNSA. V shed 4 bases and J 5 bases; nucleotides not matched to a gene: 5. Either two negative PCRs, clearance, or symptom resolution qualified Cohort 3 donors as recovered. The chain carries TRBV7-2 and TRBJ2-2, with 9 nucleotides matching TRBD2. The sequencing sample was made of PBMCs or T cells enriched from blood (not recorded which). This clonotype was sampled from a woman between 45 and 60 years old who had recovered from COVID-19. CDR3 protein: CASSSLAGVTGELFF. CDR3 nucleotide sequence: TGTGCCAGCAGCTCCTTAGCGGGAGTTACCGGGGAGCTGTTTTTT. Supplemented by reference TRBV7-2 and TRBJ2-2, the full variable domain reads GAGVSQSPSNKVTEKGKDVELRCDPISGHTALYWYRQSLGQGLEFLIYFQGNSAPDKSGLPSDRFSAERTGGSVSTLTIQRTQQEDSAVYLCASSSLAGVTGELFFGEGSRLTVL.